Presented here are 12 T cell receptor beta chains from one specimen sequenced in a study of blood T cell repertoires in COVID-19. Assay: immunoSEQ multiplex PCR; the TCRdb copy retains only in-frame clones and omits some. The repertoire holds 140,000 to 150,000 clones, roughly 86% seen once, with 1.5% to 2% in the top ten. What was sequenced was peripheral blood. All receptors derive from a man between 65 and 85 years old with acute or convalescent COVID-19.

A single count supports this clone. V usage is TRBV28 and J usage is TRBJ1-2, with 7 bases that match TRBD1. Germline V gene sequence: CDR1 MDHEN, CDR2 SYDVKM. Losses at the gene ends were 4 bases for V and 5 bases for J; bases not matched to a gene: 13. The CDR3 is made up of 16 amino acids. DNA for the CDR3: TGTGCCAGCAGTTCCCAATTGAGACAGGGTCGATATGGCTACACCTTC. Translating gives CASSSQLRQGRYGYTF.

The V gene is TRBV10-2, the J gene TRBJ2-7; TRBD1 might be the D (6 bases). V was clipped by 4 bases and J by 2 bases, with 9 bases between them. Germline V gene sequence: CDR1 WSHSY, CDR2 SAAADI. CDR3 length: 13 residues. CDR3 DNA sequence: TGCGCCAGCAGTGCCGGGACACCCTACGAGCAGTACTTC. Translating gives CASSAGTPYEQYF.

This rearrangement joins TRBV5-1 to TRBJ2-5; 11 bases fit TRBD2. This CDR3 has 16 amino acids. Looked up from germline, CDR1 is SGHRS and CDR2 is YFSETQ. The J segment lost 2 bases and the V segment lost 3 bases, leaving 6 bases of the junction unmatched. CDR3 protein: CASSSGTSGPQETQYF. The CDR3 nucleotides are TGCGCCAGCAGCTCCGGGACTAGCGGACCTCAAGAGACCCAGTACTTC.

On this clone: A read error may account for a junction end that differs from germline. The V gene is TRBV7-2, the J gene TRBJ2-2; 9 nucleotides line up with TRBD1. This CDR3 region has 16 residues. Germline loops: CDR1 SGHTA, CDR2 FQGNSA. CDR3 coding DNA: TGTGCCAGCAGCGTAGCGAGGACAGGGGTCGCCGGGGAGCTGTTTTTT. This gives the protein CASSVARTGVAGELFF.

This clone appeared once. The rearrangement joins TRBV2 to TRBJ1-6, with 9 bases fitting TRBD1. The CDR3 consists of 14 residues. Germline CDR1 and CDR2: SNHLY and FYNNEI. The V and J ends lost 6 bases and 6 bases, in that order; junction bases with no gene match: 3. CDR3 amino acids: CASRYRGLNSPLHF. Written as DNA, the CDR3 is TGTGCCAGCAGGTACAGGGGGCTTAATTCACCCCTCCACTTT.

The gene calls are TRBV5-6 and TRBJ2-3, with 15 positions matching TRBD2. Trimming at V came to 4 bases and at J to 6 bases, leaving 9 bases not matched to a gene. The length of the CDR3 is 17 residues. The germline CDR1 and CDR2 sequences are SGHDT and YYEEEE. As DNA, the CDR3 is TGTGCCAGCAGCCTTGGGACCGGGACTAGCGGGGGGGATACGCAGTATTTT. Amino acids: CASSLGTGTSGGDTQYF.

The chain recombines TRBV3-1 (or the pseudogene TRBV3-2) with TRBJ2-1, with 14 bases identical to TRBD2. The CDR3 has 17 amino acids. CDR1 and CDR2 (germline): LGHDT, YNNKEL (reference sequence). Trimming took 3 bases from V and 3 from J; bases not matched to a gene: 4. CDR3 residues: CASSQGLAGERYNEQFF. CDR3 coding DNA: TGTGCCAGCAGCCAGGGACTAGCGGGAGAACGCTACAATGAGCAGTTCTTC.

The chain joins TRBV12-3 or TRBV12-4 to TRBJ1-2; D remains ambiguous. The V end lost 1 base, the J end lost 3 bases, and 3 bases lay between the germline ends. This CDR3 spans 12 amino acids. The CDR3 loop reads CASSLVYYGYTF. The CDR3 DNA follows: TGTGCCAGCAGTTTAGTCTACTATGGCTACACCTTC.

This clone was found a few times. Mismatch with germline at one junction end may stem from a read error. This chain joins TRBV19 and TRBJ1-5; a possible D gene is TRBD1 (6 bases). This CDR3 region has 15 residues. In germline, CDR1 is LNHDA, CDR2 SQIVND (reference sequence). The CDR3 spells CASSPTDRSSQPQHF. The CDR3 region has the DNA TGTGCCAGTAGTCCGACCGACAGGAGCAGTCAGCCCCAGCATTTT.

The rearrangement links TRBV28 to TRBJ1-5; 8 positions agree with TRBD1. Trimming removed 5 bases from V and 7 bases from J; junction bases left unmatched: 10. The CDR3 loop spans 15 amino acids. Germline CDR1 and CDR2: MDHEN and SYDVKM. CDR3 nucleotide sequence: TGTGCCAGCAGTGGACAGGGTGGGGGGCACCAGCCCCAGCATTTT. Its translation is CASSGQGGGHQPQHF.

The chain carries TRBV30 and TRBJ1-2; D might be TRBD1 (6 bases). The CDR3 covers 13 residues. In germline, CDR1 is GTSNPN, CDR2 SVGIG (reference sequence). The V and J ends lost 3 bases and 6 bases respectively, with 14 bases between them. Written as DNA, the CDR3 is TGTGCCTGGAGATCACAGGGTTTGGATGGCTACACCTTC. Its protein is CAWRSQGLDGYTF.

The chain combines TRBV11-2 with TRBJ2-2, with a tentative D call TRBD1 (6 bases). V lost 5 bases, J lost 4 bases, and 11 bases lay in between. Germline assignment: CDR1 SGHAT and CDR2 FQNNGV. The CDR3 totals 14 residues. CDR3 protein: CASSEGQLTGELFF. DNA for the CDR3: TGTGCCAGCAGCGAAGGACAGCTCACCGGGGAGCTGTTTTTT.